This T cell receptor (beta chain) was captured by sequencing in a study of T cells in localized non-small cell lung cancer. Generated by immunoSEQ multiplex PCR, the TCRdb table keeps only in-frame clones and is missing some. The table has 45,000 or so clones, 75% to 95% seen once. The material was PBMCs, obtained before any cancer treatment. This TCR came from a woman between 35 and 75 years old with stage II lung adenocarcinoma.

This CDR3 is CASSPRLATQNTGELFF. CDR3 nucleotide sequence: TGTGCCAGCTCACCCCGACTAGCGACCCAGAACACCGGGGAGCTGTTTTTT. The V and J genes are TRBV18 and TRBJ2-2, with 8 bases matching TRBD2. The trim removed 3 bases at V and 1 base at J, leaving 7 bases unmatched. CDR3 size: 17 residues. The germline V gene encodes CDR1 KGHSH and CDR2 LQKENI.